What follows is one T cell receptor beta chain and its context. The data are from a study of long-term antiretroviral therapy in people with HIV. Per germline, CDR1 SGHRS and CDR2 YFSETQ. Trimming cost V 4 bases and J 8 bases, with 13 bases left between them. The CDR3 sequence is 13 residues long. Researchers ran immunoSEQ v3.0 at survey level. Here immunoSEQ multiplex PCR was the method, and the copy in TCRdb shows in-frame clones only, minus some. The data hold 34,000 or so clones, with roughly 85% observed a single time. V is TRBV5-1 and J is TRBJ2-1; a possible D gene is TRBD2 (6 bases). The sequence came from a man aged 18 to 30 with HIV. The sequencing used unsorted PBMCs, collected about 3.4 years after starting antiretroviral therapy. The CDR3 DNA sequence: TGCGCCAGCAGCCGGAGCGGGTGGGATGAGCAGTTCTTC. This codes for CASSRSGWDEQFF.